This is a list of T cell receptor beta chains from one sample in a study of human T cells and chemical hapten exposure. TCRdb re-derived calls from the RACE reads in MiXCR, one entry per CDR3 protein. The repertoire includes some 200,000 distinct CDR3 sequences, 25% to 30% of them detected once, and 2.9% sits in the top ten. Sequenced material: whole blood, taken in connection with sensitization to the hapten diphenylcyclopropenone (DPC). Every receptor here comes from a young woman with alopecia areata. Some clones in this sample may be carry-over from other donors' samples. Both conserved end residues are part of each CDR3. A D gene is named only where the DNA matches it firmly. Size values are once, few and many counts, or a class for expanded clones, and some rows have none.

CDR3 length	V gene	J gene	clone size	D gene	CDR3 DNA	CDR3 protein
15	TRBV9	TRBJ2-5	.	TRBD1	TGTGCCAGCAGCGTAGTGACAGGGGGCCAAGAGACCCAGTACTTC	CASSVVTGGQETQYF
16	TRBV28	TRBJ2-1	.	.	TGTGCCAGCAGTCCCTCGGGCCGGAGGGGCTACAATGAGCAGTTCTTC	CASSPSGRRGYNEQFF
14	TRBV28	TRBJ2-7	.	TRBD2	TGTGCCAGCAGTACTAGCGGGGCTTCCTACGAGCAGTACTTC	CASSTSGASYEQYF
16	TRBV5-1	TRBJ2-2	.	TRBD2	TGCGCCAGCAGCTTGGGACTAGCGCAGAACACCGGGGAGCTGTTTTTT	CASSLGLAQNTGELFF
16	TRBV5-6	TRBJ2-1	.	.	TGTGCCAGCAGCTACTCCTACTCCGGGGGCTACAATGAGCAGTTCTTC	CASSYSYSGGYNEQFF
15	TRBV7-7	TRBJ2-5	few	.	TGTGCCAGCAGCTTACTCGCGACGGATCAAGAGACCCAGTACTTC	CASSLLATDQETQYF
15	TRBV20-1	TRBJ1-6	.	.	TGCAGTGCTAGAGTGGGGGGGGGCCATAATTCACCCCTCCACTTT	CSARVGGGHNSPLHF
16	TRBV11-2	TRBJ2-1	.	.	TGTGCCAGCAGCTTAGGTGTCCGGGAGAGTAACGATGAGCAGTTCTTC	CASSLGVRESNDEQFF
14	TRBV6-4	TRBJ2-3	few	.	TGTGCCAGCAGCCCGGCTTCGAGCACAGATACGCAGTATTTT	CASSPASSTDTQYF
16	TRBV24-1	TRBJ1-2	few	.	TGTGCCACCAGTGATTCCCGCGTCCTCTTACCTTATGGCTACACCTTC	CATSDSRVLLPYGYTF
13	TRBV7-7	TRBJ2-2	.	.	TGTGCCAGCAGCTTAAACCGGGACGGGGAGCTGTTTTTT	CASSLNRDGELFF
17	TRBV27	TRBJ2-2	.	TRBD2	TGTGCCAGCAGTTTATCGATCCTACTAGCGATTAGCGGGGAGCTGTTTTTT	CASSLSILLAISGELFF
15	TRBV12-3/TRBV12-4	TRBJ2-5	few	TRBD2	TGTGCCAGCAAAGAAGGGCGGGGGGGCCTCGAGACCCAGTACTTC	CASKEGRGGLETQYF
14	TRBV20-1	TRBJ2-5	.	TRBD2	TGCAGTGCTTCCGTGCTAGCGGGAGACGAGACCCAGTACTTC	CSASVLAGDETQYF
16	TRBV5-1	TRBJ2-1	.	.	TGCGCCAGCAGCTTAGCGGGACAGTACTCCTACAATGAGCAGTTCTTC	CASSLAGQYSYNEQFF
11	TRBV28	TRBJ2-3	few	.	TGTGCCAGCGGAATAAAAGATACGCAGTATTTT	CASGIKDTQYF
15	TRBV6-5	TRBJ1-2	.	.	TGTGCCAGCAGTTCCTGGGAGGGTGGCGCGGGGGGCTACACCTTC	CASSSWEGGAGGYTF
14	TRBV18	TRBJ1-4	few	.	TGTGCCAGCTCATTGGGGCAGGGTGATGAAAAACTGTTTTTT	CASSLGQGDEKLFF
12	TRBV7-9	TRBJ1-5	.	.	TGTGCCAGCAGCTTACGGGCTGAGCCCCAGCATTTT	CASSLRAEPQHF
14	TRBV6-2/TRBV6-3	TRBJ2-7	few	.	TGTGCCAGCAGTCGCCCGGGACACACCTACGAGCAGTACTTC	CASSRPGHTYEQYF
14	TRBV28	TRBJ1-2	.	.	TGTGCCAGCAGTTTTAATGAGGGGACGTATGGCTACACCTTC	CASSFNEGTYGYTF
16	TRBV29-1	TRBJ1-2	.	.	TGCAGCGTTGAATGGGCAGGGGAATTGGGGAATTATGGCTACACCTTC	CSVEWAGELGNYGYTF
15	TRBV5-1	TRBJ2-7	few	.	TGCGCCAGCAGCTCCCAACCTTATAGCTCCTACGAGCAGTACTTC	CASSSQPYSSYEQYF
15	TRBV27	TRBJ2-1	few	.	TGTGCCAGCAGTTTTTGGGGTTCCGGATACAATGAGCAGTTCTTC	CASSFWGSGYNEQFF
14	TRBV4-3	TRBJ2-4	.	TRBD1	TGCGCCAGCAGCCAAGATGCGAGGGGGCTAGGGCAGTACTTC	CASSQDARGLGQYF
13	TRBV9	TRBJ1-2	.	.	TGTGCCAGCAGCTCTAGAGAGGGCGGTGGCTACACCTTC	CASSSREGGGYTF
15	TRBV12-2	TRBJ1-2	few	.	TGTGCAAGTCGCTTAGGGCCCTACAGATACTATGGCTACACCTTC	CASRLGPYRYYGYTF
15	TRBV4-2	TRBJ2-1	.	.	TGTGCCAGCAGCCAAGCGGACGGGGTTAGGGGTGAGCAGTTCTTC	CASSQADGVRGEQFF
15	TRBV4-2	TRBJ1-4	.	.	TGTGCCAGCAGCCAAGGGAGGGGAGGGGATGAAAAACTGTTTTTT	CASSQGRGGDEKLFF